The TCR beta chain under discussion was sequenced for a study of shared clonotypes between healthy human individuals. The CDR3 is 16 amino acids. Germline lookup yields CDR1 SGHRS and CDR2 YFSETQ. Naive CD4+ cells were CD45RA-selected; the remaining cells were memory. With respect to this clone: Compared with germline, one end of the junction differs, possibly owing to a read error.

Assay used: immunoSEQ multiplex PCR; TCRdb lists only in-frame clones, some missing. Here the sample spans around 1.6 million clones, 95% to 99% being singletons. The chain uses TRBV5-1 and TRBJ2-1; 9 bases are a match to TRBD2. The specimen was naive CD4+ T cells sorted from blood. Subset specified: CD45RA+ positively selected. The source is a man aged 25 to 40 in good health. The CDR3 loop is CASRLVLAGGRTEQFF. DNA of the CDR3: TGCGCCAGCAGATTGGTCTTGGCGGGAGGGCGTACTGAGCAGTTCTTC.